This TCR beta chain was observed in a study of blood T cells in healthy people across ages. A few counts support this clonotype. Antigen specificity is unknown. General observations from the study: Fewer expanded clones and more diversity marked long-lived versus aged donors.

V lost 6 bases to trimming and J lost 2 bases; unmatched junction nucleotides: 1. This CDR3 contains 14 residues. Germline CDR1 SQVTM, CDR2 ANQGSEA. Those donating, healthy Caucasian individuals from Russia, were aged roughly 6 to 95. Each sample provided at least 5 micrograms of extracted total RNA. A second PCR, run for about 6 to 12 cycles, used a sample-barcoded 5' primer plus a J-beta primer mix. MiXCR, run by TCRdb on the 5' RACE reads, gives a single entry per CDR3 protein. The sample has fewer than 1.5 million distinct CDR3 sequences; roughly 45% are singletons. The V call is TRBV29-1, the J call TRBJ2-1; 13 positions agree with TRBD2. Sequencing input: blood. This receptor was taken from a young woman in good health. CDR3 sequence (DNA): TGCAGCGTGGGACTAGCGGGGCCCTACAATGAGCAGTTCTTC. Translation: CSVGLAGPYNEQFF.